This TCR beta chain emerged from a study of blood T cell repertoires in COVID-19. Trimming removed 9 bases at V and 4 bases at J, with 13 bases between. Per the germline V gene, CDR1 is LNHDA and CDR2 is SQIVND (reference sequence). CDR3 size: 13 residues. Per the original methods: Estimates of nucleated cell counts were drawn from the amplification of reference gene primers. The table came from immunoSEQ multiplex PCR; TCRdb's copy has only in-frame clones and leaves some out. The D gene and trimming were derived from the DNA, and the V and J assignments and clone size from that table. This table has 35,000 to 50,000 clones, about 86% appearing once.

The rearrangement joins TRBV19 to TRBJ1-5, with D tentatively TRBD1 (6 bases). The sequence derives from a man between 65 and 85 years old with acute or convalescent COVID-19. The sequenced sample was peripheral blood. The CDR3: CASGGQGNQPQHF. CDR3 nucleotides: TGTGCCAGCGGGGGGCAGGGTAATCAGCCCCAGCATTTT.